The 26 T cell receptor beta chains reported below all come from one sample, sequenced in a study of Ad26.COV2.S vaccination and SARS-CoV-2 variants. Clones were read by immunoSEQ multiplex PCR, and TCRdb kept only the in-frame ones, dropping some. The sample yields about 320,000 clones, around 85% seen once. Documented treatment: roughly 18 received Ad26.COV2.S at low or high dose, single or two shots; roughly 5 received placebo; per-sample allocation not given. All samples were drawn on day 63, counting from the first vaccine or placebo injection. The input for sequencing was peripheral blood, taken in a trial of Ad26.COV2.S vaccine versus placebo. The receptors come from a person aged 18 to 59 who received the Ad26.COV2.S COVID-19 vaccine or a placebo.

This chain joins TRBV7-3 and TRBJ1-5; D call uncertain. V was clipped by 5 bases and J by 7 bases, with 15 bases between them. The CDR3 is 14 amino acids. Germline assignment: CDR1 SGHTA and CDR2 FQGTGA. The CDR3: CASSPIGEKQPQHF. Written as DNA, the CDR3 is TGTGCCAGCAGCCCCATAGGAGAAAAGCAGCCCCAGCATTTT.

This chain connects TRBV5-1 to TRBJ2-7; 8 positions match TRBD1. Germline CDR1 SGHRS, CDR2 YFSETQ. The CDR3 length is 14 residues. Losses at the gene ends were 3 bases for V and 5 bases for J; bases not matched to a gene: 7. The CDR3 sequence: CASSYGQGLDEQYF. The CDR3 DNA reads as TGCGCCAGCAGCTATGGACAGGGTCTCGACGAGCAGTACTTC.

The V and J genes are TRBV3-1 (or the pseudogene TRBV3-2) and TRBJ1-6, with D possibly TRBD1 on 5 matching bases. Trimming removed 0 bases at V and 6 bases at J, with 15 bases between. The germline V gene has CDR1 LGHDT and CDR2 YNNKEL (reference sequence). This CDR3 is 17 amino acids long. CDR3 region: CASSQDRIEQANSPLHF. The CDR3 region has the DNA TGTGCCAGCAGCCAAGATAGGATAGAACAGGCTAATTCACCCCTCCACTTT.

The chain links TRBV11-2 to TRBJ1-2; 7 bases map to TRBD1. Germline loops: CDR1 SGHAT, CDR2 FQNNGV. There are 17 residues in the CDR3. The V gene end was trimmed by 4 bases and the J gene end by 4 bases; junction bases not matched to a gene: 15. The CDR3 coding sequence is TGTGCCAGCAGCTCCTTCAGGGGAGGGCAGGGGGGCTATGGCTACACCTTC. Amino acids: CASSSFRGGQGGYGYTF.

The count of this clone is one. The chain carries TRBV9 and TRBJ2-2; 8 bases are a match to TRBD2. Germline CDR1 reads SGDLS; CDR2 reads YYNGEE. The V and J ends lost 0 bases and 6 bases, in that order; junction bases with no gene match: 13. The CDR3 contains 18 residues. The CDR3 loop reads CASSVAGGHGNNPGELFF. DNA of the CDR3: TGTGCCAGCAGCGTAGCGGGGGGGCATGGAAACAACCCCGGGGAGCTGTTTTTT.

The genes are TRBV10-1 and TRBJ2-5; the D gene could be TRBD1 or TRBD2 (5 bases each). Trimming cost V 5 bases and J 1 base, with 14 bases left between them. CDR3 length: 15 residues. Germline V CDR1 and CDR2: WNHNN, SYGVQD (reference sequence). CDR3 residues: CASSPGTGIQETQYF. The CDR3 nucleotides read TGCGCCAGCAGTCCCGGGACCGGTATCCAAGAGACCCAGTACTTC.

This chain links TRBV2 with TRBJ2-7, with D hard to call. Trimming cost V 5 bases and J 4 bases, with 9 bases left between them. The germline CDR1 and CDR2 sequences are SNHLY and FYNNEI. The CDR3 is 12 amino acids. CDR3 nucleotide sequence: TGTGCCAGCAGTCAGGCCTGGTACGAGCAGTACTTC. Amino acids: CASSQAWYEQYF.

The V gene is TRBV6-5, the J gene TRBJ1-1, with TRBD1 matching 8 bases. Losses at the gene ends were 1 base for V and 2 bases for J; bases not matched to a gene: 6. This CDR3 has 16 residues. In germline, CDR1 is MNHEY, CDR2 SVGAGI. The CDR3 region is CASSYFGAGGNTEAFF. Here the CDR3 DNA reads TGTGCCAGCAGTTACTTTGGCGCAGGGGGCAACACTGAAGCTTTCTTT.

Notes on this clone: One end of the junction is discordant with germline, which a read error may explain. This chain joins TRBV20-1 and TRBJ2-2; 7 bases line up with TRBD1. This CDR3 comprises 14 residues. The germline gives CDR1 DFQATT, CDR2 SNEGSKA (reference sequence). The CDR3 is CNASWAGGTGELFF. The CDR3 bases are TGCAATGCTAGTTGGGCAGGGGGTACCGGGGAGCTGTTTTTT.

J is TRBJ1-2 and V is TRBV4-1, with a tentative D call TRBD1 (5 bases). CDR1 is MGHRA, CDR2 YSYEKL, per germline. The CDR3 spans 16 residues. V shed 0 bases and J shed 5 bases, with 16 bases lying between them. CDR3 loop: CASSQDGTNSVYGYTF. The DNA of the CDR3 is TGCGCCAGCAGCCAAGATGGGACCAATTCGGTATATGGCTACACCTTC.

The rearrangement uses TRBV6-5 and TRBJ1-2, with D unclear. The CDR3 spans 11 residues. V was trimmed by 6 bases and J by 6 bases, leaving 8 bases between them. Looked up from germline, CDR1 is MNHEY and CDR2 is SVGAGI. The DNA of the CDR3 is TGTGCCAGCAGAGGTCTCGATGGCTACACCTTC. Translated, it gives CASRGLDGYTF.

J is TRBJ1-1 and V is TRBV29-1; D remains unclear. Trimming stripped 2 bases from V and 0 bases from J, with 7 bases between. The CDR3 contains 13 residues. CDR1 is SQVTM and CDR2 is ANQGSEA in the germline V gene. CDR3 protein: CSVEQQLNTEAFF. DNA of the CDR3: TGCAGCGTTGAACAACAGCTGAACACTGAAGCTTTCTTT.

The rearrangement joins TRBV5-1 to TRBJ2-2, with D unresolved. The CDR3 loop spans 15 amino acids. V was cut by 4 bases and J by 1 base, with 11 bases left in between. Germline CDR1 reads SGHRS; CDR2 reads YFSETQ. DNA of the CDR3: TGCGCCAGCAGCGTGATGGGGATGAACACCGGGGAGCTGTTTTTT. Translated: CASSVMGMNTGELFF.

The chain is built from TRBV27 and TRBJ2-7, with D tentatively TRBD2 (7 bases). CDR1 and CDR2 from the germline V gene are MNHEY and SMNVEV (reference sequence). The CDR3 consists of 15 residues. V was pared by 5 bases and J by 3 bases, with 17 bases between. The CDR3 loop reads CASSPWGGLDYEQYF. The CDR3 nucleotides are TGTGCCAGCAGTCCCTGGGGGGGCTTGGACTACGAGCAGTACTTC.

The chain recombines TRBV27 with TRBJ2-1; D is uncertain. The germline V and J ends were trimmed by 8 bases and 0 bases, with 14 bases remaining between them. Germline lookup yields CDR1 MNHEY and CDR2 SMNVEV (reference sequence). This CDR3 spans 15 amino acids. CDR3 DNA sequence: TGTGCCAGCTCGAACTTAGGTAGCTCCTACAATGAGCAGTTCTTC. Translated: CASSNLGSSYNEQFF.

The chain links TRBV11-3 to TRBJ2-7; a possible D gene is TRBD2 (6 bases). CDR3 length equals 14 residues. The germline V and J ends were trimmed by 4 bases and 7 bases, with 17 bases remaining between them. In germline, CDR1 is SGHNT, CDR2 YENEEA. The DNA of the CDR3 is TGTGCCAGCAGCTCCACCCGGGGAGGAGGGGAGCAGTACTTC. Its translation is CASSSTRGGGEQYF.

The chain is built from TRBV4-1 and TRBJ2-7, with 7 bases matching TRBD2. Germline V CDR1 and CDR2: MGHRA, YSYEKL. Trimming at V came to 0 bases and at J to 0 bases, leaving 8 bases not matched to a gene. This CDR3 is built from 17 residues. CDR3 loop: CASSQERVGGDSYEQYF. CDR3 DNA sequence: TGCGCCAGCAGCCAAGAAAGAGTGGGAGGGGACTCCTACGAGCAGTACTTC.

The V call is TRBV5-8, the J call TRBJ1-5, with TRBD1 matching over 8 bases. The V segment lost 2 bases and the J segment 0 bases; nucleotides outside the gene matches: 4. CDR1 SGHTS and CDR2 YDEGEE come from the germline V gene. The CDR3 sequence is 16 residues long. The CDR3 is CASSFATGVSNQPQHF. The CDR3 DNA is TGTGCCAGCAGCTTTGCGACAGGGGTTAGCAATCAGCCCCAGCATTTT.

This chain uses TRBV12-3 or TRBV12-4 with TRBJ2-7; tentatively, D is TRBD2 (7 bases). CDR3 length: 13 amino acids. V lost 9 bases to trimming and J lost 3 bases, with 15 bases between them. CDR3 sequence: CASTGGGFYEQYF. CDR3 sequence (DNA): TGTGCCAGTACTGGGGGGGGCTTCTACGAGCAGTACTTC.

The V call is TRBV7-2, the J call TRBJ1-1; 11 bases agree with TRBD1. The junction had 3 bases not matched to a gene; V was cut back by 2 bases and J by 4 bases. This CDR3 spans 15 amino acids. CDR1 is SGHTA, CDR2 FQGNSA, per germline. CDR3 amino acids: CASSLHGTGGTEAFF. CDR3 coding DNA: TGTGCCAGCAGCTTACACGGGACAGGGGGCACTGAAGCTTTCTTT.

The rearrangement uses TRBV3-1 (or the pseudogene TRBV3-2) and TRBJ2-3; 10 bases match TRBD1. V was clipped by 4 bases and J by 3 bases; unmatched bases: 4. Germline V gene sequence: CDR1 LGHDT, CDR2 YNNKEL (reference sequence). This CDR3 comprises 15 residues. CDR3 sequence (DNA): TGTGCCAGCAGCCTAAGACAGGGGGCAACAGATACGCAGTATTTT. It encodes CASSLRQGATDTQYF.

This clone was detected once. The genes are TRBV5-1 and TRBJ2-1, with 9 bases aligning to TRBD1. Germline V gives CDR1 SGHRS, CDR2 YFSETQ. V lost 4 bases, J lost 3 bases, and 20 bases stayed unmatched. This CDR3 contains 20 residues. The CDR3 here is CASSPNLLLNRGLSYNEQFF. CDR3 DNA: TGCGCCAGCAGCCCTAACCTACTCCTTAACAGGGGGCTAAGCTACAATGAGCAGTTCTTC. Variable domain in full (rest from reference TRBV5-1 and TRBJ2-1): KAGVTQTPRYLIKTRGQQVTLSCSPISGHRSVSWYQQTPGQGLQFLFEYFSETQRNKGNFPGRFSGRQFSNSRSEMNVSTLELGDSALYLCASSPNLLLNRGLSYNEQFFGPGTRLTVL.

The rearrangement uses TRBV7-2 and TRBJ2-1; 14 nucleotides agree with TRBD2. The CDR3 covers 17 residues. Trimming removed 3 bases from V and 2 bases from J; junction bases left unmatched: 3. CDR1 SGHTA and CDR2 FQGNSA come from the germline V gene. DNA for the CDR3: TGTGCCAGCAGCTTCCGGACTAGCGGGGGGCCCTACAATGAGCAGTTCTTC. Translated: CASSFRTSGGPYNEQFF.

Notes on this clone: A much larger clone lies a single base off, so this may be a read error. The same CDR3 is also encoded by other DNA sequences in this sample. The CDR3 spells CASSLEGGTEAFF. Here the CDR3 DNA reads TGTGCCAGCAGCTTGGAGGGGGGCACTGAAGCTTTCTTT. The rearrangement joins TRBV5-4 to TRBJ1-1; tentative D call: TRBD1 (6 bases). Deletions cut 0 bases from V and 4 bases from J, with 7 bases between. This CDR3 has 13 amino acids. Germline CDR1 and CDR2: SGHNT and YYREEE (reference sequence).

This clone was counted once. This chain connects TRBV4-1 to TRBJ1-3; D is possibly TRBD1 (5 bases). The CDR3 contains 14 residues. Germline CDR1 is MGHRA and CDR2 is YSYEKL. V was shortened by 4 bases and J by 2 bases, with 9 bases between the two germline ends. CDR3 nucleotide sequence: TGCGCCAGCAGCCCAGGGTTTCCTGGAAACACCATATATTTT. Translated, it gives CASSPGFPGNTIYF.

The chain recombines TRBV2 with TRBJ1-5; D remains ambiguous. The CDR3 extends over 15 amino acids. In germline, CDR1 is SNHLY, CDR2 FYNNEI. Trimming stripped 8 bases from V and 3 bases from J, with 17 bases between. Here the CDR3 DNA reads TGTGCCAGCTGCGACCGACCGGGCCTCAATCAGCCCCAGCATTTT. This encodes CASCDRPGLNQPQHF.